These 22 T cell receptor beta chains came from one sample sequenced in a study of cytomegalovirus exposure and HLA in healthy donors. The PCR contained 60 Vbeta and 13 Jbeta primers. The data were produced by immunoSEQ multiplex PCR, yet TCRdb's version contains in-frame clones alone and is incomplete. The sample consists of under 200,000 clones, about three quarters of them appearing once. Material for sequencing was PBMCs. These TCRs come from a man aged 40-50 years in good health and CMV-seronegative.

The V gene is TRBV7-9, the J gene TRBJ2-1; TRBD1 matches 9 bases. CDR1 is SEHNR and CDR2 is FQNEAQ in the germline V gene (reference sequence). The CDR3 contains 16 residues. The V segment lost 3 bases and the J segment 9 bases; nucleotides outside the gene matches: 12. CDR3 region: CASSFAVGTGSGEQFF. The CDR3 DNA sequence: TGTGCCAGCAGCTTCGCGGTAGGGACAGGGTCGGGTGAGCAGTTCTTC.

The chain employs TRBV28 and TRBJ1-1; D unclear. The V gene's germline CDR1 is MDHEN and CDR2 SYDVKM. V was trimmed by 8 bases and J by 2 bases, leaving 15 bases between them. The CDR3 has 14 amino acids. The CDR3 is CASGRMAANTEAFF. Written as DNA, the CDR3 is TGTGCCAGCGGGAGGATGGCAGCTAACACTGAAGCTTTCTTT.

CDR3 loop: CAWNRDSSGGELFF. In DNA, the CDR3 is TGTGCCTGGAATCGGGACAGTTCGGGCGGGGAGCTGTTTTTT. The chain links TRBV30 to TRBJ2-2; TRBD1 agrees at 7 bases. The CDR3 length is 14 residues. The V and J ends lost 4 bases and 7 bases, in that order; junction bases with no gene match: 9. Germline CDR1 is GTSNPN and CDR2 is SVGIG (reference sequence).

V and J are TRBV4-3 and TRBJ2-7, with D perhaps matching TRBD2 (6 bases). CDR1 and CDR2 (germline): LGHNA, YSLEER. V lost 1 base to trimming and J lost 7 bases, with 8 bases between them. CDR3 length: 12 residues. CDR3 amino acids: CASSQGRGEQYF. The CDR3 coding sequence is TGCGCCAGCAGCCAAGGGAGGGGAGAGCAGTACTTC.

This clone turned up a few times. The V gene is TRBV18, the J gene TRBJ2-1; TRBD2 might be the D (5 bases). Germline assignment: CDR1 KGHSH and CDR2 LQKENI. The CDR3 runs 13 residues. Trimming left V 0 bases short and J 10 bases short, with 10 bases between. The CDR3 DNA sequence: TGTGCCAGCTCACCACCGGACTTACCCGAGCAGTTCTTC. Translated: CASSPPDLPEQFF.

The chain joins TRBV5-1 to TRBJ2-5; 12 bases are shared with TRBD1. Germline values: CDR1 SGHRS, CDR2 YFSETQ. V dropped 0 bases and J dropped 7; count of bases not matched to a gene: 7. The CDR3 totals 16 residues. In DNA, the CDR3 is TGCGCCAGCAGCTTGGCGGGGACAGGGGGCTTTCGGACCCAGTACTTC. Translated: CASSLAGTGGFRTQYF.

The chain has TRBV5-1 and TRBJ1-1, with D possibly TRBD1 on 5 matching bases. The V and J ends lost 3 bases and 5 bases respectively, with 14 bases between them. Germline CDR1 is SGHRS and CDR2 is YFSETQ. The CDR3 contains 14 residues. CDR3 sequence (DNA): TGCGCCAGCAGCTCCTTGGTGGGGGGGACTGAAGCTTTCTTT. Its translation is CASSSLVGGTEAFF.

This chain joins TRBV29-1 and TRBJ2-7; 7 bases line up with TRBD2. Unmatched junction bases numbered 7, after V lost 6 bases and J lost 5 bases. Germline V CDR1 and CDR2: SQVTM, ANQGSEA. The CDR3 length is 12 residues. CDR3 residues: CSVTAGRDEQYF. Written as DNA, the CDR3 is TGCAGCGTAACAGCGGGACGGGACGAGCAGTACTTC.

V and J are TRBV6-1 and TRBJ1-2; 7 nucleotides agree with TRBD1. The CDR3 runs to 14 residues. In germline, CDR1 is MNHNS, CDR2 SASEGT. V lost 0 bases, J lost 5 bases, and 3 bases stayed unmatched. CDR3 in amino acids: CASSEAGQTYGYTF. The CDR3 coding sequence is TGTGCCAGCAGTGAAGCGGGACAGACATATGGCTACACCTTC.

This clone was recorded only once. This chain connects TRBV6-1 to TRBJ2-7, with D possibly TRBD2 on 5 matching bases. The V gene lost 6 bases and the J gene lost 0 bases, with 15 bases spanning the gap. The CDR3 is 15 residues long. Germline CDR1 reads MNHNS; CDR2 reads SASEGT. As DNA, the CDR3 is TGTGCCAGCAGCGAGCCTCGTGGGAGCTCCTACGAGCAGTACTTC. Protein product: CASSEPRGSSYEQYF.

The chain has TRBV7-2 and TRBJ2-2; 9 nucleotides line up with TRBD1. V gave up 1 base and J gave up 1 base; unmatched junction bases: 1. The CDR3 runs 16 residues. Germline CDR1 and CDR2: SGHTA and FQGNSA. The CDR3 DNA reads TGTGCCAGCAGCTTAGTGGGACAGGGGAACACCGGGGAGCTGTTTTTT. Translating it yields CASSLVGQGNTGELFF.

The CDR3 DNA reads as TGCGCCAGCAGCTTGGGGGATATCGGGGACACTGAAGCTTTCTTT. Translating gives CASSLGDIGDTEAFF. The genes are TRBV5-1 and TRBJ1-1; D gene uncertain. Germline lookup yields CDR1 SGHRS and CDR2 YFSETQ. There are 15 residues in the CDR3. The V and J ends lost 0 bases and 3 bases respectively, with 12 bases between them.

V and J are TRBV6-1 and TRBJ2-5, with TRBD1 matching over 9 bases. CDR1 is MNHNS, CDR2 SASEGT, per germline. The V gene end was trimmed by 5 bases and the J gene end by 5 bases; junction bases not matched to a gene: 9. The CDR3 has 15 residues. CDR3 DNA: TGTGCCAGCAGTAGGGGACAGGGTCGTGTGGAGACCCAGTACTTC. This codes for CASSRGQGRVETQYF.

This chain connects TRBV6-1 to TRBJ1-2; a weak D match, TRBD1 (6 bases). CDR1 MNHNS and CDR2 SASEGT come from the germline V gene. V dropped 2 bases and J dropped 6 bases, with 10 bases sitting between them. The CDR3 is 13 amino acids. The CDR3 loop reads CASSETWTDGYTF. In nucleotides, the CDR3 is TGTGCCAGCAGTGAAACCTGGACAGATGGCTACACCTTC.

This chain connects TRBV10-3 to TRBJ1-6; D unresolved. V lost 8 bases, J lost 8 bases, and 16 bases lay in between. Germline assignment: CDR1 ENHRY and CDR2 SYGVKD. The CDR3 has 14 residues. The CDR3 spells CAIRESAGHSPLHF. Written as DNA, the CDR3 is TGTGCCATCCGGGAATCTGCTGGACATTCACCCCTCCACTTT.

This clone was counted only a few times. The chain employs TRBV4-1 and TRBJ2-2; D is ambiguous. V lost 3 bases and J lost 8, with 4 bases in between. Germline-derived CDR1 and CDR2 are MGHRA and YSYEKL. This CDR3 contains 11 residues. The chain's CDR3 is CASSHSGELFF. CDR3 bases: TGCGCCAGCAGCCATTCAGGGGAGCTGTTTTTT.

The chain combines TRBV7-2 with TRBJ1-1; no clear D. Trimming stripped 2 bases from V and 4 bases from J, with 8 bases between. CDR1 and CDR2 (germline): SGHTA, FQGNSA. The CDR3 length is 13 residues. CDR3 nucleotides: TGTGCCAGCAGCTTATCTCGGGGCACTGAAGCTTTCTTT. It specifies CASSLSRGTEAFF.

The J gene is TRBJ2-4, the V gene TRBV4-3, with unresolved D. Per germline, CDR1 LGHNA and CDR2 YSLEER. The CDR3 is 14 residues long. Trimming took 4 bases from V and 3 from J, leaving 10 bases between them. DNA of the CDR3: TGCGCCAGCAGCCCCCTAGGAGTCAAAAACATTCAGTACTTC. The encoded protein is CASSPLGVKNIQYF.

This clone was found once. This rearrangement joins TRBV5-4 to TRBJ2-2; TRBD2 matches 7 bases. V trimming: 3 bases; J trimming: 6 bases; junction bases outside the gene matches: 17. The CDR3 consists of 18 residues. Germline V gene sequence: CDR1 SGHNT, CDR2 YYREEE (reference sequence). CDR3 protein: CASSSGSGPSRGAGELFF. In nucleotides, the CDR3 is TGTGCCAGCAGCTCCGGTTCGGGGCCTTCACGGGGGGCCGGGGAGCTGTTTTTT.

This rearrangement joins TRBV10-3 to TRBJ1-1; D is perhaps TRBD1 (5 bases). Per germline, CDR1 ENHRY and CDR2 SYGVKD. This CDR3 spans 13 amino acids. V lost 7 bases and J 1 base, leaving 10 bases between the germline ends. The CDR3 DNA reads TGTGCCATCAATGGACACCGGAACACTGAAGCTTTCTTT. It yields the protein CAINGHRNTEAFF.

This chain uses TRBV29-1 with TRBJ2-5; 12 bases align to TRBD2. The CDR3 loop spans 14 amino acids. The germline CDR1 and CDR2 sequences are SQVTM and ANQGSEA. V was pared by 5 bases and J by 5 bases, with 6 bases of the junction left unmatched. CDR3 in DNA: TGCAGCGTTTCTAGCGGGGGGGCCGGGGAGACCCAGTACTTC. It encodes CSVSSGGAGETQYF.

This clone was seen a handful of times. V and J are TRBV7-2 and TRBJ2-2; D is ambiguous. The CDR3 is 13 residues long. Between the trimmed V and J ends, which lost 1 base and 9 bases, there was a span of 9 bases. Germline CDR1 and CDR2: SGHTA and FQGNSA. The CDR3 region is CASSLDGLRELFF. CDR3 bases: TGTGCCAGCAGCTTAGATGGGCTAAGGGAGCTGTTTTTT.